Presented here are 15 T cell receptor beta chains from one specimen sequenced in a study of T cells in Graves' hyperthyroidism and ophthalmopathy (dated by TCRdb to between 2018 and 2020). Libraries were constructed by multiplex PCR. The instrument was an Illumina HiSeq 2000. TCR beta CDR3 regions were amplified from RNA transcripts. The first round of RT-PCR for the TCR CDR3 was performed with the HTBI primer set and the Qiagen OneStep RT-PCR kit. TCRdb trimmed the raw reads at Q25, called clones with MiXCR and kept productive beta chains. When rows share a CDR3 protein, they turn into one entry using the most common DNA and genes. The sample table shows a few hundred thousand distinct CDR3 sequences, and about 14% are seen once. Of the sample, more than 4.5% falls within the top ten clones. The sample taken for sequencing was blood. These receptors came from a woman in her thirties with Graves' hyperthyroidism that later progressed to Graves' ophthalmopathy.

This clonotype was counted at least ten times. The V gene is TRBV20-1, the J gene TRBJ1-6; no definite D call. Germline-derived CDR1 and CDR2 are DFQATT and SNEGSKA (reference sequence). Trimming pared 3 bases from V and 8 bases from J, leaving 14 bases between. The CDR3 covers 14 residues. The CDR3, as DNA: TGCAGTGCTAGGTTGTCGGGCGCCGATTCACCCCTCCACTTT. Amino acids: CSARLSGADSPLHF.

V usage is TRBV27 and J usage is TRBJ2-3, with a possible D match to TRBD1 (6 bases). CDR3 length: 15 residues. The germline V gene encodes CDR1 MNHEY and CDR2 SMNVEV (reference sequence). V was pared by 1 base and J by 0 bases, with 8 bases between. The CDR3 loop reads CASSLLGASTDTQYF. CDR3 in DNA: TGTGCCAGCAGTTTATTGGGGGCGAGCACAGATACGCAGTATTTT.

This clonotype was counted many times. V and J are TRBV19 and TRBJ2-7; D not resolved. Germline assignment: CDR1 LNHDA and CDR2 SQIVND (reference sequence). The V gene lost 6 bases and the J gene lost 5 bases, with 14 bases spanning the gap. The CDR3 runs to 13 residues. CDR3 protein: CASSVPGNNEQYF. The CDR3 bases are TGTGCCAGTAGCGTACCTGGAAATAACGAGCAGTACTTC.

This clonotype was recorded many times. The rearrangement joins TRBV24-1 to TRBJ1-5, with 7 bases fitting TRBD1. This CDR3 spans 16 amino acids. J gave up 3 bases and V 3 bases, and 7 bases lay outside the gene matches. Germline-derived CDR1 and CDR2 are KGHDR and SFDVKD. In DNA, the CDR3 is TGTGCCACCAGTGATGAACAGGGGTACGCCAATCAGCCCCAGCATTTT. As protein: CATSDEQGYANQPQHF.

This clonotype was seen only a few times. The V gene is TRBV4-1, the J gene TRBJ1-5; unclear D gene. Germline CDR1 is MGHRA and CDR2 is YSYEKL. Trimming took off 4 bases at V and 9 bases at J, with 16 bases between the two ends. The CDR3 extends over 14 amino acids. The CDR3, as DNA: TGCGCCAGCAGCCCCGGAGGCCCGCTAAGGCCCCAGCATTTT. Its translation: CASSPGGPLRPQHF.

The chain recombines TRBV3-1 with TRBJ2-2; D gene unclear. There are 13 residues in the CDR3. Trimming took off 2 bases at V and 3 bases at J, with 4 bases between the two ends. In germline, CDR1 is LGHDT, CDR2 YNNKEL (reference sequence). The CDR3 sequence: CASSQQDTGELFF. For the CDR3, the DNA is TGTGCCAGCAGCCAACAGGACACCGGGGAGCTGTTTTTT.

This clonotype was seen a handful of times. The chain couples TRBV19 to TRBJ1-4, with 8 bases lining up with TRBD1. Losses at the gene ends were 7 bases for V and 7 bases for J; bases not matched to a gene: 11. The CDR3 loop spans 15 amino acids. Germline V gene lookup returns CDR1 LNHDA and CDR2 SQIVND (reference sequence). The CDR3 sequence: CASNSLDRGFEKLFF. DNA of the CDR3: TGTGCCAGTAACTCACTTGACAGGGGTTTTGAAAAACTGTTTTTT.

The gene calls are TRBV5-1 and TRBJ2-1; D is possibly TRBD2 (5 bases). The CDR3 is made up of 15 amino acids. Trimming took off 1 base at V and 7 bases at J, with 15 bases between the two ends. Germline CDR1 SGHRS, CDR2 YFSETQ. The CDR3 is CASSLSLGVANEQFF. CDR3 nucleotides: TGCGCCAGCAGCTTGAGTCTGGGAGTCGCAAATGAGCAGTTCTTC. Together with reference TRBV5-1 and TRBJ2-1, the CDR3 gives the full variable domain: KAGVTQTPRYLIKTRGQQVTLSCSPISGHRSVSWYQQTPGQGLQFLFEYFSETQRNKGNFPGRFSGRQFSNSRSEMNVSTLELGDSALYLCASSLSLGVANEQFFGPGTRLTVL.

Many counts were recorded for this clonotype. The chain couples TRBV9 to TRBJ2-1; D not resolved. Germline assignment: CDR1 SGDLS and CDR2 YYNGEE. This CDR3 is 13 amino acids long. V gave up 1 base and J gave up 5 bases, with 7 bases separating them. The DNA for the CDR3 is TGTGCCAGCAGCGTACCCCGAAACAATGAGCAGTTCTTC. Its protein product is CASSVPRNNEQFF.

CDR3 protein: CASSQSRQAGGTDTQYF. CDR3 nucleotide sequence: TGCGCCAGCAGCCAGTCCAGGCAGGCCGGGGGGACAGATACGCAGTATTTT. The chain carries TRBV4-3 and TRBJ2-3, with TRBD2 matching over 7 bases. V shed 3 bases and J 3 bases; nucleotides not matched to a gene: 12. This CDR3 contains 17 residues. Germline V lookup: CDR1 LGHNA, CDR2 YSLEER.

This clonotype was recorded at least ten times. The chain joins TRBV29-1 to TRBJ1-1, with D uncertain. Germline CDR1 reads SQVTM; CDR2 reads ANQGSEA. V lost 4 bases and J 7 bases, leaving 10 bases between the germline ends. The CDR3 covers 11 residues. The CDR3 region has the DNA TGCAGCGTTGGTTTACAGCTTGAAGCTTTCTTT. This gives the protein CSVGLQLEAFF.

This clonotype was seen repeatedly, ten times or more. The rearrangement joins TRBV29-1 to TRBJ2-7; D is perhaps TRBD2 (5 bases). Between the trimmed V and J ends, which lost 5 bases and 5 bases, there was a span of 13 bases. There are 12 residues in the CDR3. Germline assignment: CDR1 SQVTM and CDR2 ANQGSEA. CDR3 sequence: CSVIERENEQYF. DNA for the CDR3: TGCAGCGTTATAGAAAGGGAGAACGAGCAGTACTTC.

The sample holds a few counts of this clonotype. This chain connects TRBV6-2 or TRBV6-3 to TRBJ2-7; TRBD1 is a possible D gene (5 bases). Germline CDR1 is MNHEY and CDR2 is SVGEGT. With 2 bases removed from V and 9 bases from J, the gap between germline ends came to 11 bases. The CDR3 totals 12 residues. DNA for the CDR3: TGTGCCAGCAGTTACGTTGCAGGGTGGCAGTACTTC. Protein: CASSYVAGWQYF.

The sample holds many counts of this clonotype. The J gene is TRBJ2-3, the V gene TRBV12-3 or TRBV12-4, with a tentative D call TRBD1 (6 bases). The CDR3 has 17 residues. Trimming cost V 6 bases and J 2 bases, with 21 bases left between them. CDR3 coding DNA: TGTGCCAGCAGCGCGACAGGAGAGGTCTTCTTCACAGATACGCAGTATTTT. Protein product: CASSATGEVFFTDTQYF.

Points on this clonotype: The conserved phenylalanine or tryptophan is not found at the CDR3 terminus, so this likely reflects a read error. Here the CDR3 reads CASSLYPEPLNTEAFV. The CDR3 bases are TGTGCCAGCAGTCTTTACCCGGAACCGCTAAACACTGAAGCTTTCGTT. The chain joins TRBV6-1 to TRBJ1-1; unclear D gene. Germline CDR1 and CDR2: MNHNS and SASEGT. V shed 5 bases and J shed 2 bases, with 18 bases lying between them. This CDR3 contains 16 residues.